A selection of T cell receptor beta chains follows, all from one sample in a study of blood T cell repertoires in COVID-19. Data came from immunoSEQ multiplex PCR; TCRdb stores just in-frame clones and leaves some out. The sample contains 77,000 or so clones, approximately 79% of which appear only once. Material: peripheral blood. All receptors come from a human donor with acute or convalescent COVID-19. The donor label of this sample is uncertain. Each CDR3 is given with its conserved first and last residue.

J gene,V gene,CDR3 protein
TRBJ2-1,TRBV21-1,CASSKPEDRNSPVKQFF
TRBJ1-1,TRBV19,CASSTHGTGNTEAFF
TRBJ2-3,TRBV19,CASAIPSTDTQYF
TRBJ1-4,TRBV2,CASSDRSNEKLFF
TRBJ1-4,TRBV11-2,CASSSLLEKKLFF
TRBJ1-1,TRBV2,CASNLGVQAFF
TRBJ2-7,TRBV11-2,CASTVSSGRAYEQYF
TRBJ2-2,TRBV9,CASSVAGTLNTGELFF
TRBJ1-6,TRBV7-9,CASSSGTGRSPLHF
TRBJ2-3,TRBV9,CASSFGLAGVTDTQYF